Listed below are T cell receptor beta chains from one sample, sequenced in a study of cytotoxic CD8 clonotypes in ibrutinib-treated CLL. The method was immunoSEQ multiplex PCR; TCRdb's version includes in-frame clones alone and lacks a portion of them. The repertoire has hundreds of thousands of clones, 70% of them found once; the top ten carry approximately 5.9%. The sequencing here drew on PBMCs, taken after 12 months of ibrutinib treatment. These receptor sequences come from a human donor with chronic lymphocytic leukemia. Both conserved end residues are part of each CDR3. Fields, in order: D gene, CDR3 length, clone size, J gene, V gene, CDR3 DNA, CDR3 protein. The D gene is left open where the match is weak. For some rows the clone size is stated as once, few or many, or as a class when expanded; others skip it.

d_call: .; cdr3_length: 14; clone_size: .; j_call: TRBJ2-7; v_call: TRBV9; cdr3_nt: TGTGCCAGCAGCGGTTGGTCAGGGGTGGACGAGCAGTACTTC; cdr3_aa: CASSGWSGVDEQYF
d_call: TRBD1; cdr3_length: 15; clone_size: .; j_call: TRBJ2-7; v_call: TRBV28; cdr3_nt: TGTGCCAGCAGCCCCCATGTGCAGGGGGTCTACGAGCAGTACTTC; cdr3_aa: CASSPHVQGVYEQYF
d_call: .; cdr3_length: 15; clone_size: .; j_call: TRBJ1-5; v_call: TRBV7-8; cdr3_nt: TGTGCCAGCAGCTTAAACCCGGGAAGCAATCAGCCCCAGCATTTT; cdr3_aa: CASSLNPGSNQPQHF
d_call: TRBD2; cdr3_length: 15; clone_size: .; j_call: TRBJ2-1; v_call: TRBV19; cdr3_nt: TGTGCCCTTTGGGGGGGAAAGAGACCCTACAATGAGCAGTTCTTC; cdr3_aa: CALWGGKRPYNEQFF
d_call: .; cdr3_length: 15; clone_size: .; j_call: TRBJ1-5; v_call: TRBV4-1; cdr3_nt: TGCGCCAGCAGCCAAGAGGGACGGCCTAATCAGCCCCAGCATTTT; cdr3_aa: CASSQEGRPNQPQHF
d_call: .; cdr3_length: 14; clone_size: .; j_call: TRBJ1-5; v_call: TRBV5-1; cdr3_nt: TGCGCCAGCAGCTTGGATAATAGCAATCAGCCCCAGCATTTT; cdr3_aa: CASSLDNSNQPQHF
d_call: TRBD2; cdr3_length: 14; clone_size: .; j_call: TRBJ2-1; v_call: TRBV27; cdr3_nt: TGTGCCAGCAGTCCTAGCGGGAGTAACAATGAGCAGTTCTTC; cdr3_aa: CASSPSGSNNEQFF
d_call: .; cdr3_length: 13; clone_size: .; j_call: TRBJ2-5; v_call: TRBV18; cdr3_nt: TGTGCCAGCTCACCACCGGGCTGGGAGACCCAGTACTTC; cdr3_aa: CASSPPGWETQYF
d_call: .; cdr3_length: 16; clone_size: few; j_call: TRBJ1-5; v_call: TRBV9; cdr3_nt: TGTGCCAGCAGCGCCCCAAGGAACGTAAGCAATCAGCCCCAGCATTTT; cdr3_aa: CASSAPRNVSNQPQHF
d_call: .; cdr3_length: 16; clone_size: .; j_call: TRBJ1-1; v_call: TRBV7-3; cdr3_nt: TGTGCCAGCAGCTTTGTGGACAGAATTGTGAACACTGAAGCTTTCTTT; cdr3_aa: CASSFVDRIVNTEAFF
d_call: .; cdr3_length: 14; clone_size: once; j_call: TRBJ1-1; v_call: TRBV6-5; cdr3_nt: TGTGCCAGCAGTTACTCGGGGCAGGGTGATGTCGCTTTCTTT; cdr3_aa: CASSYSGQGDVAFF
d_call: TRBD2; cdr3_length: 15; clone_size: .; j_call: TRBJ2-3; v_call: TRBV28; cdr3_nt: TGTGCCAGCAGGACTAGCGGGAGTCGCACAGATACGCAGTATTTT; cdr3_aa: CASRTSGSRTDTQYF
d_call: .; cdr3_length: 14; clone_size: few; j_call: TRBJ1-6; v_call: TRBV7-8; cdr3_nt: TGTGCCAGCAGCCCGAAGACAGCCGATCGATCCCTCCACTTT; cdr3_aa: CASSPKTADRSLHF
d_call: .; cdr3_length: 14; clone_size: .; j_call: TRBJ2-3; v_call: TRBV5-1; cdr3_nt: TGCGCCAGCAGCTGGCAGGGAGGCACAGATACGCAGTATTTT; cdr3_aa: CASSWQGGTDTQYF
d_call: .; cdr3_length: 12; clone_size: .; j_call: TRBJ1-1; v_call: TRBV25-1; cdr3_nt: TGTGCCAGCAGTGGCAGGGCCGGTCAAGCTTTCTTT; cdr3_aa: CASSGRAGQAFF
d_call: .; cdr3_length: 15; clone_size: few; j_call: TRBJ2-1; v_call: TRBV4-2; cdr3_nt: TGTGCCAGCAGCCAAGGACCACAGGCCTACAATGAGCAGTTCTTC; cdr3_aa: CASSQGPQAYNEQFF
d_call: .; cdr3_length: 15; clone_size: .; j_call: TRBJ1-2; v_call: TRBV5-6; cdr3_nt: TGTGCCAGCAGCCAATATACCTCCAGGGCCTATGGCTACACCTTC; cdr3_aa: CASSQYTSRAYGYTF
d_call: .; cdr3_length: 14; clone_size: .; j_call: TRBJ2-7; v_call: TRBV5-1; cdr3_nt: TGCGCCAGCAGCTACGACCGGAGCTCCTACGAGCAGTACTTC; cdr3_aa: CASSYDRSSYEQYF
d_call: .; cdr3_length: 14; clone_size: .; j_call: TRBJ2-1; v_call: TRBV27; cdr3_nt: TGTGCCAGCAGTTTCATAAGGGATTACAATGAGCAGTTCTTC; cdr3_aa: CASSFIRDYNEQFF
d_call: .; cdr3_length: 14; clone_size: .; j_call: TRBJ2-2; v_call: TRBV6-5; cdr3_nt: TGTGCCAGCACCCCGCAGGGGAACACCGGGGAGCTGTTTTTT; cdr3_aa: CASTPQGNTGELFF
d_call: .; cdr3_length: 16; clone_size: .; j_call: TRBJ2-4; v_call: TRBV11-2; cdr3_nt: TGTGCCAGCAGCTTATCGAGCGCCTTAGCCAAAAACATTCAGTACTTC; cdr3_aa: CASSLSSALAKNIQYF
d_call: .; cdr3_length: 13; clone_size: .; j_call: TRBJ2-6; v_call: TRBV5-1; cdr3_nt: TGCGCCAGCGCGCCGGGGCCAGACAACGTCCTGACTTTC; cdr3_aa: CASAPGPDNVLTF
d_call: TRBD1; cdr3_length: 13; clone_size: once; j_call: TRBJ2-7; v_call: TRBV6-5; cdr3_nt: TGTGCCAGCACGGGACAGGGCGTCTACGAGCAGTACTTC; cdr3_aa: CASTGQGVYEQYF
d_call: TRBD1; cdr3_length: 15; clone_size: .; j_call: TRBJ1-2; v_call: TRBV27; cdr3_nt: TGTGCCAGCAGGGTCACAGGGGACAGTTTCAATGGCTACACCTTC; cdr3_aa: CASRVTGDSFNGYTF
d_call: .; cdr3_length: 14; clone_size: .; j_call: TRBJ2-3; v_call: TRBV27; cdr3_nt: TGTGCCAGCAGACCGTGGGGATGGACAGATACGCAGTATTTT; cdr3_aa: CASRPWGWTDTQYF
d_call: TRBD1; cdr3_length: 17; clone_size: few; j_call: TRBJ2-7; v_call: TRBV11-2; cdr3_nt: TGTGCCAGCAGCTTAAGGGCTGTGGACAGGGGCTCCTACGAGCAGTACTTC; cdr3_aa: CASSLRAVDRGSYEQYF
d_call: .; cdr3_length: 13; clone_size: .; j_call: TRBJ1-2; v_call: TRBV7-6; cdr3_nt: TGTGCCAGCAGGCAGGGGTCCAACTATGGCTACACCTTC; cdr3_aa: CASRQGSNYGYTF
d_call: TRBD1; cdr3_length: 14; clone_size: .; j_call: TRBJ1-1; v_call: TRBV7-9; cdr3_nt: TGTGCCAGCAGCTTGGCGGGGACAGCCACTGAAGCTTTCTTT; cdr3_aa: CASSLAGTATEAFF
d_call: .; cdr3_length: 15; clone_size: .; j_call: TRBJ2-5; v_call: TRBV7-7; cdr3_nt: TGTGCCAGCAGCTCGGGTGGTGGCAGGGAGGAGACCCAGTACTTC; cdr3_aa: CASSSGGGREETQYF
d_call: .; cdr3_length: 16; clone_size: .; j_call: TRBJ1-4; v_call: TRBV9; cdr3_nt: TGTGCCAGCAGCCCGCCTGCAAGGCAGGGGACTGAAAAACTGTTTTTT; cdr3_aa: CASSPPARQGTEKLFF
d_call: .; cdr3_length: 14; clone_size: few; j_call: TRBJ1-3; v_call: TRBV5-6; cdr3_nt: TGTGCCAGCAGCTTGACGGTCGGCGGAAACACCATATATTTT; cdr3_aa: CASSLTVGGNTIYF
d_call: TRBD2; cdr3_length: 14; clone_size: .; j_call: TRBJ2-5; v_call: TRBV6-5; cdr3_nt: TGTGCCAGCAGGCGGGCGGGGGGGCGAGAGACCCAGTACTTC; cdr3_aa: CASRRAGGRETQYF
d_call: .; cdr3_length: 13; clone_size: .; j_call: TRBJ2-5; v_call: TRBV6-5; cdr3_nt: TGTGCCAGCAGTTACGATCCGCAGGGCGGGCAGTACTTC; cdr3_aa: CASSYDPQGGQYF
d_call: .; cdr3_length: 13; clone_size: .; j_call: TRBJ1-5; v_call: TRBV19; cdr3_nt: TGTGCCACCCCGGACAGAATTAATCAGCCCCAGCATTTT; cdr3_aa: CATPDRINQPQHF
d_call: .; cdr3_length: 15; clone_size: .; j_call: TRBJ1-5; v_call: TRBV18; cdr3_nt: TGTGCCAGCTCCCCTAACAGGGCGCGCAATCAGCCCCAGCATTTT; cdr3_aa: CASSPNRARNQPQHF
d_call: .; cdr3_length: 14; clone_size: few; j_call: TRBJ2-7; v_call: TRBV5-1; cdr3_nt: TGCGCCAGCAGCTTTCCAGGTTCGGGGAACGAGCAGTACTTC; cdr3_aa: CASSFPGSGNEQYF
d_call: .; cdr3_length: 14; clone_size: few; j_call: TRBJ2-7; v_call: TRBV30; cdr3_nt: TGTGCCTGGCAAGCGGTCCCGAGCTCCTACGAGCAGTACTTC; cdr3_aa: CAWQAVPSSYEQYF
d_call: TRBD1; cdr3_length: 14; clone_size: .; j_call: TRBJ1-4; v_call: TRBV29-1; cdr3_nt: TGCAGCGCCGCAGGGGGCCTAACTAATGAAAAACTGTTTTTT; cdr3_aa: CSAAGGLTNEKLFF
d_call: TRBD2; cdr3_length: 15; clone_size: .; j_call: TRBJ2-7; v_call: TRBV9; cdr3_nt: TGTGCCAGCAGCGAGGGGACTAGCGGGACCTACGAGCAGTACTTC; cdr3_aa: CASSEGTSGTYEQYF
d_call: TRBD1; cdr3_length: 16; clone_size: .; j_call: TRBJ2-2; v_call: TRBV5-6; cdr3_nt: TGTGCCAGCAGCTTGGCCAATACAGGGGACACCGGGGAGCTGTTTTTT; cdr3_aa: CASSLANTGDTGELFF
d_call: .; cdr3_length: 14; clone_size: .; j_call: TRBJ1-2; v_call: TRBV6-6; cdr3_nt: TGTGCCAGCAGTAGCCCCAGGGATATCTATGGCTACACCTTC; cdr3_aa: CASSSPRDIYGYTF
d_call: TRBD1; cdr3_length: 15; clone_size: .; j_call: TRBJ2-1; v_call: TRBV30; cdr3_nt: TGTGCCTGGAGTGTGTGGGACAGGGGTTACAATGAGCAGTTCTTC; cdr3_aa: CAWSVWDRGYNEQFF
d_call: TRBD1; cdr3_length: 15; clone_size: .; j_call: TRBJ1-3; v_call: TRBV18; cdr3_nt: TGTGCCAGCTCCCCACAGGGGAAATCCGGAAACACCATATATTTT; cdr3_aa: CASSPQGKSGNTIYF
d_call: TRBD1; cdr3_length: 13; clone_size: .; j_call: TRBJ1-2; v_call: TRBV5-4; cdr3_nt: TGTGCCAGCAGCCGGCCAGGGGGTCTAGGCTACACCTTC; cdr3_aa: CASSRPGGLGYTF
d_call: TRBD2; cdr3_length: 14; clone_size: .; j_call: TRBJ2-7; v_call: TRBV18; cdr3_nt: TGTGCCAGCTCTAGACTAGCGGGGGGCTACGAGCAGTACTTC; cdr3_aa: CASSRLAGGYEQYF
d_call: TRBD2; cdr3_length: 16; clone_size: .; j_call: TRBJ2-3; v_call: TRBV6-4; cdr3_nt: TGTGCCAGCAGGCAGAACCCTAGCGGGGACACAGATACGCAGTATTTT; cdr3_aa: CASRQNPSGDTDTQYF